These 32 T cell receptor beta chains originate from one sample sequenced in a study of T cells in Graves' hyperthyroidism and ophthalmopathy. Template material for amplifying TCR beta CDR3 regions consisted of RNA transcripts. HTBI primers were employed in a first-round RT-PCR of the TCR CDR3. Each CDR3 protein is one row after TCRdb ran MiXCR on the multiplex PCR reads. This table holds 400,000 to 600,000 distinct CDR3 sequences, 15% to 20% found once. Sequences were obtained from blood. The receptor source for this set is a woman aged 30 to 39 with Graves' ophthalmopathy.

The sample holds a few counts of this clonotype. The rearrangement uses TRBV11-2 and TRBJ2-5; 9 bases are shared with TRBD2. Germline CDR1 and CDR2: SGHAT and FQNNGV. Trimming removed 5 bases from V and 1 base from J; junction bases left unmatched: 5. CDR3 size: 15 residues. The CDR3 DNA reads TGTGCCAGCAGCCGGGGACTAGCCATCCAAGAGACCCAGTACTTC. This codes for CASSRGLAIQETQYF.

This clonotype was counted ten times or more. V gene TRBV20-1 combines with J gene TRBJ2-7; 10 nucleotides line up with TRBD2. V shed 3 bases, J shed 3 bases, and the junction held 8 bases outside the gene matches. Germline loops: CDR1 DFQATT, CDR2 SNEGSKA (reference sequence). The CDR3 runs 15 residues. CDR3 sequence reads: CSASSYGTSVYEQYF. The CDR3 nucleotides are TGCAGTGCTAGTTCTTATGGGACTAGCGTCTACGAGCAGTACTTC.

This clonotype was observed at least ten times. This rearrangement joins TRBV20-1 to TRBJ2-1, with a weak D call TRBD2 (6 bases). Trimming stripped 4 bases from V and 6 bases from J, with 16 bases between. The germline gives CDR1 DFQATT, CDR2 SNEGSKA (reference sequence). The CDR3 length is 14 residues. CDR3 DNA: TGCAGTGCTAAGATAACAGGAGGGTTCAATGAGCAGTTCTTC. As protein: CSAKITGGFNEQFF.

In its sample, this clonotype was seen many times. The CDR3 region has the DNA TGTGCCAGCTCACCGGCAGGAAACACCGGGGAGCTGTTTTTT. Translation: CASSPAGNTGELFF. The J gene is TRBJ2-2, the V gene TRBV18; no clear D. The CDR3 sequence is 14 residues long. V shed 3 bases and J shed 2 bases, with 7 bases lying between them. CDR1 and CDR2 (germline): KGHSH, LQKENI.

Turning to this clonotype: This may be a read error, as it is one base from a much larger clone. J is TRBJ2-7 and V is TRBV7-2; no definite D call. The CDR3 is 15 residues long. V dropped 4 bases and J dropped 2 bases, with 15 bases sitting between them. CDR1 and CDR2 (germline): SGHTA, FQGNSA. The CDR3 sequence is CASSSRAHTTYEQYF. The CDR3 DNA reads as TGTGCCAGCAGCTCTCGGGCACACACCACCTACGAGCAGTACTTC.

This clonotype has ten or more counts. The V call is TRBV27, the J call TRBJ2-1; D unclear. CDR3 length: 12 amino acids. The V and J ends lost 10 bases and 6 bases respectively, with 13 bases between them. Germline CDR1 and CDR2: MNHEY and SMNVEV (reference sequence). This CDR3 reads CATWEGPNEQFF. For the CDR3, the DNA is TGTGCCACCTGGGAAGGGCCCAATGAGCAGTTCTTC.

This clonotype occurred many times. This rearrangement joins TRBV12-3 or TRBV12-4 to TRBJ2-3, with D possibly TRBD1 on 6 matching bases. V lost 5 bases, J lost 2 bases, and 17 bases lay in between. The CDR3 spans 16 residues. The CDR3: CASSPGQPGPTDTQYF. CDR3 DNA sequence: TGTGCCAGCAGTCCGGGACAACCCGGCCCCACAGATACGCAGTATTTT.

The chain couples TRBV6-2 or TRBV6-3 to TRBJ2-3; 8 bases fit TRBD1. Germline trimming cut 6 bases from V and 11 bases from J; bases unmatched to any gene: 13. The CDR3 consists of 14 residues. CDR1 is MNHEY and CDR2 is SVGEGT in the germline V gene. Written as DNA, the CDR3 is TGTGCCAGCAGCGAGGACAGGGCCCAGTCAGGGCAGTATTTT. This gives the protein CASSEDRAQSGQYF.

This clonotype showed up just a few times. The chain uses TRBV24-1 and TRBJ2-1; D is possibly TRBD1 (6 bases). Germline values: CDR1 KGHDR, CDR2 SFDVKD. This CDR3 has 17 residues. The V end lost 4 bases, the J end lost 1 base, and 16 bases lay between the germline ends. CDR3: CATSDPTPGESYNEQFF. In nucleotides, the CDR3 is TGTGCCACCAGTGACCCTACCCCAGGGGAATCCTACAATGAGCAGTTCTTC.

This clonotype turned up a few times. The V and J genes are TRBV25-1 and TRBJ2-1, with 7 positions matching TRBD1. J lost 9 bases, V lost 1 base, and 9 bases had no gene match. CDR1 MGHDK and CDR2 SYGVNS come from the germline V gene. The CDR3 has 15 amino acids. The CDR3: CASSEWNRGGSEQFF. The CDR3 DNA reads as TGTGCCAGCAGTGAATGGAACAGGGGCGGTAGTGAGCAGTTCTTC.

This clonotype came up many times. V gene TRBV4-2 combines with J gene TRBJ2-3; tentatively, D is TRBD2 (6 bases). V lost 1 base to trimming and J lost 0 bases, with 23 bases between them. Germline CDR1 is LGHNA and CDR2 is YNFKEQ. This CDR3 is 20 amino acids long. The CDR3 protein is CASSQGDSPAGHLSTDTQYF. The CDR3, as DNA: TGTGCCAGCAGCCAAGGCGACTCACCAGCGGGCCATCTTAGCACAGATACGCAGTATTTT.

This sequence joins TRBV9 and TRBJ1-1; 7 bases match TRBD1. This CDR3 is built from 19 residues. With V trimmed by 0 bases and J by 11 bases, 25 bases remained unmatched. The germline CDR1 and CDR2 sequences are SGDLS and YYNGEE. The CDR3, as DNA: TGTGCCAGCAGCGTAGCCGACAGGGTTCTTGTAAGTCTGCTTGGTTCGGCTTTCTTT. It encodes CASSVADRVLVSLLGSAFF.

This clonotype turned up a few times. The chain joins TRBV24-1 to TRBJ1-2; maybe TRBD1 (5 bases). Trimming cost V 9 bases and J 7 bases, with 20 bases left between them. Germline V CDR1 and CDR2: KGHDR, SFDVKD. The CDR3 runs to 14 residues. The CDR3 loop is CATDDPGSSVGYTF. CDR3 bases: TGTGCCACCGACGATCCAGGGTCATCGGTTGGCTACACCTTC.

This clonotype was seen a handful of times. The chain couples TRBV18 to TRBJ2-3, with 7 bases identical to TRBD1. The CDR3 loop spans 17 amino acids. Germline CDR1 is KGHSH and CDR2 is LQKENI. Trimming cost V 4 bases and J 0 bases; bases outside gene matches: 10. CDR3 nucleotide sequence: TGTGCCAGCTCACGGTTTTTAGGGGGCCTAAGCACAGATACGCAGTATTTT. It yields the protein CASSRFLGGLSTDTQYF. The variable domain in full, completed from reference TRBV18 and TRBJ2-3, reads NAGVMQNPRHLVRRRGQEARLRCSPMKGHSHVYWYRQLPEEGLKFMVYLQKENIIDESGMPKERFSAEFPKEGPSILRIQQVVRGDSAAYFCASSRFLGGLSTDTQYFGPGTRLTVL.

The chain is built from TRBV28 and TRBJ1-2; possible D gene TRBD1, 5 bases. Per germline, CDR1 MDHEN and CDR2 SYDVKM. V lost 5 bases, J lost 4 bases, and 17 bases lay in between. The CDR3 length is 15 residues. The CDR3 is CASSPGLLRGYGYTF. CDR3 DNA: TGTGCCAGCAGTCCGGGGCTCCTAAGGGGCTATGGCTACACCTTC.

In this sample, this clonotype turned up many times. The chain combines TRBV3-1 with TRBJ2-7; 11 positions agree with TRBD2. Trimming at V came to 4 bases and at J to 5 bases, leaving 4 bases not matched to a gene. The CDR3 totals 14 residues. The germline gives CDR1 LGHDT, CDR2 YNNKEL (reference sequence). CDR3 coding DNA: TGTGCCAGCAGCCCCGAGACTAGCGGGAACGAGCAGTACTTC. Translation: CASSPETSGNEQYF.

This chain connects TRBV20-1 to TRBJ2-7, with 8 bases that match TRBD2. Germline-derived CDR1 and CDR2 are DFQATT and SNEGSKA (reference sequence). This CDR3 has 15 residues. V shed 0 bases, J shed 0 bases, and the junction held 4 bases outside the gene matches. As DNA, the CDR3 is TGCAGTGCTAGAGATACACTAGCGGCCTCCTACGAGCAGTACTTC. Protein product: CSARDTLAASYEQYF.

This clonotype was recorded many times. The CDR3 nucleotides read TGTGCCAGCAGCCCAGGGACAGCCTCCTACAATGAGCAGTTCTTC. Its translation: CASSPGTASYNEQFF. The chain couples TRBV11-1 to TRBJ2-1; the match to TRBD1 covers 7 bases. This CDR3 is 15 amino acids long. The ends lost 5 bases at V and 0 bases at J; junction bases unmatched: 4. Germline V gives CDR1 SGHAT, CDR2 FQDESV (reference sequence).

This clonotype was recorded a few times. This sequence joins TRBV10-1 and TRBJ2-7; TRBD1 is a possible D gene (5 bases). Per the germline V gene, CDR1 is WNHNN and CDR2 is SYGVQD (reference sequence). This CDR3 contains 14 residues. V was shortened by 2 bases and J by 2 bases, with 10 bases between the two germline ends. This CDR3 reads CASSEPGMPYEQYF. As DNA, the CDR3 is TGCGCCAGCAGTGAGCCAGGGATGCCCTACGAGCAGTACTTC.

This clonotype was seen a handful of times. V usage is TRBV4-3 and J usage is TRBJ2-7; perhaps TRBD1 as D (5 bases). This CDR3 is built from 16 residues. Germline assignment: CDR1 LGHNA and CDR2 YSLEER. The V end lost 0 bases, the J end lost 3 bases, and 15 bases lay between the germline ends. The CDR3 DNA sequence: TGCGCCAGCAGCCAAGAGCATCAGGTGGGGCACTACGAGCAGTACTTC. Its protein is CASSQEHQVGHYEQYF.

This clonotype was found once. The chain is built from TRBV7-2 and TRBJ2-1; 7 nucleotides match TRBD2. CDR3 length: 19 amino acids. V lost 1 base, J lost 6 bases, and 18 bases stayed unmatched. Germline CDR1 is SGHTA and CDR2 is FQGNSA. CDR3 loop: CASSLERTSGLLGSNEQFF. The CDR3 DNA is TGTGCCAGCAGCTTAGAGCGGACTAGTGGGCTCCTAGGCTCCAATGAGCAGTTCTTC.

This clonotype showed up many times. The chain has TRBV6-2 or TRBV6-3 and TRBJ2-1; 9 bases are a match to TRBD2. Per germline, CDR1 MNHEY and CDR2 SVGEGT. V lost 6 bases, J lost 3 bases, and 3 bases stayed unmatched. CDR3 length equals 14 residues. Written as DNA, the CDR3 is TGTGCCAGCAGGGCGACTAGCGGCTACAATGAGCAGTTCTTC. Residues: CASRATSGYNEQFF.

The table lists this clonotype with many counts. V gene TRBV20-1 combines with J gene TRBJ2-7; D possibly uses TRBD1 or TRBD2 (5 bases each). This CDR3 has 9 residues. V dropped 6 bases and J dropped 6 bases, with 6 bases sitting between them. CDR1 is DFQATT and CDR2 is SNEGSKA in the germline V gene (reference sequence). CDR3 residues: CSAGVEQYF. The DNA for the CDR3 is TGCAGTGCGGGGGTCGAGCAGTACTTC.

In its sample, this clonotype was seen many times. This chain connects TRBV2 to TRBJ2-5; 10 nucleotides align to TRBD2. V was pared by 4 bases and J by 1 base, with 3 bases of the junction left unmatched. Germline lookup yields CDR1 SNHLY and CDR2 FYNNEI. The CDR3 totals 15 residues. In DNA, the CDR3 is TGTGCCAGCAGTGGTCGGACTAGCGGCCAAGAGACCCAGTACTTC. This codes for CASSGRTSGQETQYF.

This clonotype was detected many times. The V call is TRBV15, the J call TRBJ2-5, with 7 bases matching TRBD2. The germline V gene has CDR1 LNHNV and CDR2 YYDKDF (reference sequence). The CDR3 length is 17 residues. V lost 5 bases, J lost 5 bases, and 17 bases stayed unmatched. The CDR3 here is CATSPGAAGAPWETQYF. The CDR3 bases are TGTGCCACCAGCCCCGGCGCGGCGGGAGCCCCGTGGGAGACCCAGTACTTC.

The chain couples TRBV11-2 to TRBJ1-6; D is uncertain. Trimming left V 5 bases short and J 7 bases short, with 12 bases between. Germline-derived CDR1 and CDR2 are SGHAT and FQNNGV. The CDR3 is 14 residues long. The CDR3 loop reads CASSLSSGNSPLHF. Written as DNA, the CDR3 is TGTGCCAGCAGCCTCTCATCGGGGAATTCACCCCTCCACTTT. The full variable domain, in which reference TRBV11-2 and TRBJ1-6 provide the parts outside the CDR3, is EAGVAQSPRYKIIEKRQSVAFWCNPISGHATLYWYQQILGQGPKLLIQFQNNGVVDDSQLPKDRFSAERLKGVDSTLKIQPAKLEDSAVYLCASSLSSGNSPLHFGNGTRLTVT.

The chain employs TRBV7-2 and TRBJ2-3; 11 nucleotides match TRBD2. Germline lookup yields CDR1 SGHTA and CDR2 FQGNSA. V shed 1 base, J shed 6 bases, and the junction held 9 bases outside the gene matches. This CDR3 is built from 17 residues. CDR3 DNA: TGTGCCAGCAGCTTAGTAGGAGTAGCGGGAGGGTGGGATACGCAGTATTTT. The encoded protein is CASSLVGVAGGWDTQYF. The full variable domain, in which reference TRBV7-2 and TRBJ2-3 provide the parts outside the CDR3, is GAGVSQSPSNKVTEKGKDVELRCDPISGHTALYWYRQSLGQGLEFLIYFQGNSAPDKSGLPSDRFSAERTGGSVSTLTIQRTQQEDSAVYLCASSLVGVAGGWDTQYFGPGTRLTVL.

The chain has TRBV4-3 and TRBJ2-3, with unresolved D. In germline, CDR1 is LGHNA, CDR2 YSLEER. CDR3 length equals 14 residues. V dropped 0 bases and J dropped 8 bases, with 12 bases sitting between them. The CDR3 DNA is TGCGCCAGCAGCCAAGATACCCTCCTAGGTACGCAGTATTTT. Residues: CASSQDTLLGTQYF.

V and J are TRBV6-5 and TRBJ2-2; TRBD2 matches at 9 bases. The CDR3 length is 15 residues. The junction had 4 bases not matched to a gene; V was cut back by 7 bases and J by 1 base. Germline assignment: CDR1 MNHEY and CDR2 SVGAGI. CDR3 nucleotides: TGTGCCAGCATCGGACTAGCGCGGAACACCGGGGAGCTGTTTTTT. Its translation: CASIGLARNTGELFF.

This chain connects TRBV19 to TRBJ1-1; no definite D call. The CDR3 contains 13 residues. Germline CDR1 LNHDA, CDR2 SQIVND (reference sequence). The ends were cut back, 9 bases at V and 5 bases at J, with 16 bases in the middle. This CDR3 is CASKPDYETEAFF. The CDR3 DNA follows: TGTGCCAGCAAGCCGGACTATGAAACTGAAGCTTTCTTT.

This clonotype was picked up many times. CDR3 sequence reads: CASSLSTGGGSYGYTF. The CDR3 nucleotides read TGTGCCAGCAGCCTCTCCACAGGGGGCGGAAGCTATGGCTACACCTTC. The chain has TRBV28 and TRBJ1-2; 9 bases align to TRBD1. Unmatched junction bases numbered 12, after V lost 6 bases and J lost 4 bases. CDR1 and CDR2 (germline): MDHEN, SYDVKM. This CDR3 region has 16 residues.

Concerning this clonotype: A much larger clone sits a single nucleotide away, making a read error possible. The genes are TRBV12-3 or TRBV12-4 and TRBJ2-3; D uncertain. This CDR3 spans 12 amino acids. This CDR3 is CASSHRADTRYF. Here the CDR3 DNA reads TGTGCCAGCAGCCACCGTGCAGATACGCGGTATTTT.